This T cell receptor beta chain was retrieved from a study of cytomegalovirus exposure and HLA in healthy donors. PCR was performed using 60 Vbeta and 13 Jbeta primers. Measured with immunoSEQ multiplex PCR; TCRdb has only the in-frame clones, and not every one. The sample contains 150,000 to 200,000 clones, 82% of which appear only once. As concerns this clone: What it binds is not known.

Notes on the study in general: Accurate prediction of HLA-A and HLA-B alleles (for most subjects) was reportedly achieved from TCR beta sequences. There were some public TCRs occurring in many donors, but most TCR sequences were rare. Cytomegalovirus association was listed for around 180 TCR beta chains.

Looked up from germline, CDR1 is SNHLY and CDR2 is FYNNEI. This CDR3 has 13 amino acids. Trimming left V 4 bases short and J 4 bases short, with 8 bases between. The study sampled nominally healthy donors, though unrecorded immune exposures were likely. The TCR was taken from a woman between 18 and 30 years old in good health and CMV-seronegative. The V and J genes are TRBV2 and TRBJ1-5; D unclear. The sample comprised PBMCs. The CDR3 DNA is TGTGCCAGCAGTGTTTGGGAGAATCAGCCCCAGCATTTT. Its translation is CASSVWENQPQHF. Full variable domain (remainder filled in from reference TRBV2 and TRBJ1-5): EPEVTQTPSHQVTQMGQEVILRCVPISNHLYFYWYRQILGQKVEFLVSFYNNEISEKSEIFDDQFSVERPDGSNFTLKIRSTKLEDSAMYFCASSVWENQPQHFGDGTRLSIL.